The sequence of this T cell receptor (beta chain) was determined in a study of cytotoxic CD8 clonotypes in ibrutinib-treated CLL. The wider study: Samples yielded averages of 200,000 to 300,000 productive templates and fewer than 95,000 productive rearrangements. General study points: In comparison with age-matched healthy donors, baseline clonality was higher and tracked circulating CD8+ T-cell counts.

Regarding this clone: The antigen is undetermined.

Clones were read by immunoSEQ multiplex PCR, and TCRdb kept only the in-frame ones, dropping some. The sample contains about 44,000 clones, around 70% of which appear only once. V lost 1 base to trimming and J lost 0 bases; unmatched junction nucleotides: 7. The length of the CDR3 is 18 residues. The germline V gene has CDR1 SGHAT and CDR2 FQNNGV. This chain links TRBV11-2 with TRBJ1-1, with 11 bases aligning to TRBD1. The clonotype was recovered from a human donor with chronic lymphocytic leukemia. Sequenced material: PBMCs, taken after 12 months of ibrutinib treatment. The CDR3 sequence is CASSLGLGTGGLNTEAFF. In DNA, the CDR3 is TGTGCCAGCAGCTTAGGGCTCGGGACAGGGGGTCTGAACACTGAAGCTTTCTTT. The full variable domain, completed using reference TRBV11-2 and TRBJ1-1, is EAGVAQSPRYKIIEKRQSVAFWCNPISGHATLYWYQQILGQGPKLLIQFQNNGVVDDSQLPKDRFSAERLKGVDSTLKIQPAKLEDSAVYLCASSLGLGTGGLNTEAFFGQGTRLTVV.